The clone carrying this T cell receptor (beta chain) was seen only a few times. Its antigen is currently unknown. The data originate from a study of breast tumors, draining lymph nodes, adjacent tissues. Axillary draining lymph nodes of breast cancer patients supplied the node samples. The germline V gene has CDR1 SGHDN and CDR2 FVKESK. CDR3 length: 12 residues. V shed 6 bases and J shed 5 bases, with 10 bases lying between them. Each CDR3 protein is one row after TCRdb ran MiXCR on the multiplex PCR reads. The sample comprises around 120,000 distinct CDR3 sequences, just under 20% of which are singletons, and 3.5% to 4.5% rests with the top ten. Broader study findings: Tumor TCR diversity was below lymph nodes but above nontumor tissue. The data were judged consistent with most tumor T cells coming from lymph node and expanding in tumor. Tumor T cell lymph node origin was a supported hypothesis, not proven.

The source material was axillary lymph node tissue. The chain uses TRBV14 and TRBJ2-5; no reliable D call. The sequence was obtained from a female donor with breast cancer. Some clones in this sample may be carry-over from other donors' samples. CDR3 DNA: TGTGCCAGCAGTAGACTTGTGGAGACCCAGTACTTC. Amino acids: CASSRLVETQYF.